Below, 15 T cell receptor beta chains from the same sample are listed, as sequenced in a study of cytomegalovirus exposure and HLA in healthy donors. PCR used 60 Vbeta primers and 13 Jbeta primers. TCRdb's copy holds only in-frame clones and misses some; the assay was immunoSEQ multiplex PCR. The repertoire holds 100,000 or so clones, with more than 65% as singletons. Input material: PBMCs. These receptors originate from a man between 35 and 55 years old in good health and CMV-seropositive.

This clone was counted a single time. The genes are TRBV23-1 and TRBJ2-5; the match to TRBD1 covers 8 bases. TRBV23-1 is designated an ORF whose function remains uncertain. This CDR3 comprises 14 residues. The V gene end was trimmed by 5 bases and the J gene end by 2 bases; junction bases not matched to a gene: 4. CDR3 loop: CASSTRGQQETQYF. In DNA form, the CDR3 reads TGCGCCAGCAGTACCAGGGGGCAACAAGAGACCCAGTACTTC.

The V call is TRBV4-3, the J call TRBJ1-5, with a possible D match to TRBD1 (5 bases). CDR3 length: 14 residues. The ends were cut back, 0 bases at V and 5 bases at J, with 8 bases in the middle. The V gene's germline CDR1 is LGHNA and CDR2 YSLEER. This CDR3 is CASSQEGGDQPQHF. The CDR3 DNA reads TGCGCCAGCAGCCAAGAAGGAGGGGATCAGCCCCAGCATTTT.

This clone was seen a single time. The rearrangement uses TRBV10-3 and TRBJ1-1; TRBD1 might be the D (5 bases). The CDR3 covers 15 residues. Germline values: CDR1 ENHRY, CDR2 SYGVKD. Deletions cut 6 bases from V and 0 bases from J, with 14 bases between. The CDR3 here is CAIRTSTVLNTEAFF. The CDR3 DNA reads TGTGCCATCAGAACATCGACAGTACTGAACACTGAAGCTTTCTTT.

The J gene is TRBJ2-1, the V gene TRBV21-1; TRBD1, the table's D call, was not compared with the DNA. TRBV21-1 is a documented pseudogene. The CDR3 extends over 17 amino acids. The CDR3 DNA reads as TGTGCCAGCACCCAGGGAGGATGGGGGACAGCGTCCAATGAGCAGTTCTTC. Protein: CASTQGGWGTASNEQFF.

The J gene is TRBJ2-5, the V gene TRBV7-2; TRBD1 is a possible D gene (6 bases). The V end lost 1 base, the J end lost 11 bases, and 11 bases lay between the germline ends. The CDR3 extends over 12 amino acids. The germline V gene encodes CDR1 SGHTA and CDR2 FQGNSA. The CDR3 loop reads CASSLDYREQYF. In nucleotides, the CDR3 is TGTGCCAGCAGCTTAGACTACAGGGAGCAGTACTTC.

The chain has TRBV10-3 and TRBJ2-1; 9 bases map to TRBD2. Germline V CDR1 and CDR2: ENHRY, SYGVKD. V lost 3 bases and J lost 6; bases outside the gene matches: 6. The CDR3 loop spans 15 amino acids. The CDR3: CAISDSGGPSNEQFF. The CDR3 DNA is TGTGCCATCAGTGACAGCGGGGGGCCTTCCAATGAGCAGTTCTTC.

The gene calls are TRBV7-3 and TRBJ1-2, with 8 bases aligning to TRBD1. The CDR3 loop spans 13 amino acids. Per germline, CDR1 SGHTA and CDR2 FQGTGA. With V trimmed by 5 bases and J by 8 bases, 7 bases remained unmatched. CDR3 sequence (DNA): TGTGCCAGCAGCCCAGACAGGGGCGGGGGCTACACCTTC. It yields the protein CASSPDRGGGYTF.

As DNA, the CDR3 is TGTGCCAGCGCCACTCAGGGGGAAGGGGAGACCCAGTACTTC. This translates into CASATQGEGETQYF. This chain connects TRBV27 to TRBJ2-5, with 7 bases matching TRBD1. Germline V gives CDR1 MNHEY, CDR2 SMNVEV (reference sequence). The CDR3 loop spans 14 amino acids. V dropped 8 bases and J dropped 5; count of bases not matched to a gene: 11.

This sequence joins TRBV5-1 and TRBJ2-7, with TRBD1 matching 7 bases. V dropped 4 bases and J dropped 2; count of bases not matched to a gene: 6. CDR3 size: 14 residues. In germline, CDR1 is SGHRS, CDR2 YFSETQ. Here the CDR3 reads CASSASTGTYEQYF. CDR3 in DNA: TGCGCCAGCAGCGCTTCGACAGGGACCTACGAGCAGTACTTC.

The rearrangement uses TRBV28 and TRBJ2-7; D unclear. The CDR3 totals 11 residues. The V and J ends lost 9 bases and 3 bases respectively, with 9 bases between them. From germline, CDR1 is MDHEN and CDR2 SYDVKM. CDR3 DNA sequence: TGTGCCAGTTTTTCTAGCTACGAGCAGTACTTC. It encodes CASFSSYEQYF.

V gene TRBV5-6 combines with J gene TRBJ2-3, with 11 bases that match TRBD1. CDR3 length: 18 amino acids. The germline gives CDR1 SGHDT, CDR2 YYEEEE. The V and J ends lost 1 base and 5 bases, in that order; junction bases with no gene match: 12. DNA of the CDR3: TGTGCCAGCAGCTTGTTTGGGAGGGGGACAGGGGGAATAGATACGCAGTATTTT. It translates to CASSLFGRGTGGIDTQYF.

V usage is TRBV2 and J usage is TRBJ1-4, with 8 nucleotides matching TRBD1. V lost 6 bases to trimming and J lost 10 bases; unmatched junction nucleotides: 13. CDR1 and CDR2 (germline): SNHLY, FYNNEI. This CDR3 has 15 residues. The CDR3 coding sequence is TGTGCCAGCAGGGAGGACAGGGCCCTTTCTCGAAAACTGTTTTTT. This codes for CASREDRALSRKLFF.

The V call is TRBV19, the J call TRBJ1-6; tentative D call: TRBD1 (5 bases). Looked up from germline, CDR1 is LNHDA and CDR2 is SQIVND (reference sequence). The CDR3 is 17 amino acids. Trimming stripped 3 bases from V and 0 bases from J, with 12 bases between. The CDR3 loop reads CASSIRQLSSYNSPLHF. The CDR3 DNA follows: TGTGCCAGTAGTATCCGACAGTTAAGCTCCTATAATTCACCCCTCCACTTT.

The V call is TRBV7-3, the J call TRBJ2-1; TRBD2 matches at 11 bases. CDR3 length: 16 residues. V lost 0 bases and J lost 6; bases outside the gene matches: 4. The germline CDR1 and CDR2 sequences are SGHTA and FQGTGA. The CDR3 loop is CASSLTGLAGGNEQFF. Here the CDR3 DNA reads TGTGCCAGCAGCTTAACGGGCCTAGCGGGGGGCAATGAGCAGTTCTTC.

The count of this clone is one. The rearrangement links TRBV4-1 to TRBJ2-7; TRBD2 agrees at 9 bases. After removal of 2 bases from V and 5 bases from J, the junction contained 7 bases not matched to a gene. Per the germline V gene, CDR1 is MGHRA and CDR2 is YSYEKL. The CDR3 is 15 amino acids. The CDR3 sequence is CASSQLSSGVHEQYF. CDR3 in DNA: TGCGCCAGCAGCCAACTCTCTAGCGGGGTCCACGAGCAGTACTTC.